Presented here are 27 T cell receptor beta chains from one specimen sequenced in a study of T cell changes during pregnancy in multiple sclerosis. Sequenced by immunoSEQ multiplex PCR; TCRdb stores in-frame clones only, minus some. Of tens of thousands of clones listed, roughly 92% are singletons. The material sequenced was peripheral blood, taken in the second trimester of pregnancy. The receptors originated from a female donor with multiple sclerosis, enrolled in a pregnancy study.

The sample holds one count of this clone. This chain joins TRBV5-1 and TRBJ2-5; the match to TRBD2 covers 9 bases. The ends lost 2 bases at V and 5 bases at J; junction bases unmatched: 13. The germline CDR1 and CDR2 sequences are SGHRS and YFSETQ. CDR3 size: 17 residues. The CDR3 spells CASSLSGGGAFGETQYF. CDR3 coding DNA: TGCGCCAGCAGCTTATCAGGCGGGGGGGCGTTCGGTGAGACCCAGTACTTC.

The chain combines TRBV10-1 with TRBJ1-6; tentatively, D is TRBD1 (6 bases). CDR3 size: 17 residues. Germline values: CDR1 WNHNN, CDR2 SYGVQD (reference sequence). Trimming pared 6 bases from V and 8 bases from J, leaving 23 bases between. CDR3 residues: CASSLDPGGGRYSPLHF. CDR3 DNA: TGCGCCAGCAGCCTCGACCCCGGGGGCGGGAGGTATTCACCCCTCCACTTT.

CDR3 bases: TGTGCCACCAGCACGCAGGGGGCGCGGAACACTGAAGCTTTCTTT. Its protein is CATSTQGARNTEAFF. This chain connects TRBV15 to TRBJ1-1; TRBD1 matches at 8 bases. The germline V gene encodes CDR1 LNHNV and CDR2 YYDKDF (reference sequence). With 4 bases clipped from V and 1 base from J, the junction kept 5 bases outside the gene matches. This CDR3 is built from 15 residues.

V is TRBV27 and J is TRBJ1-1, with D perhaps TRBD1 (6 bases). V was clipped by 3 bases and J by 3 bases, with 11 bases between them. Per germline, CDR1 MNHEY and CDR2 SMNVEV (reference sequence). This CDR3 is 14 amino acids long. The CDR3 is CASSLTGTYTEAFF. In DNA form, the CDR3 reads TGTGCCAGCAGTTTGACCGGGACATACACTGAAGCTTTCTTT.

V usage is TRBV6-5 and J usage is TRBJ1-3; TRBD1 is a possible D gene (5 bases). From germline, CDR1 is MNHEY and CDR2 SVGAGI. This CDR3 has 16 amino acids. V gave up 6 bases and J gave up 0 bases, with 15 bases separating them. The CDR3 bases are TGTGCCAGCAGGTACAATCCAGGGAACTCTGGAAACACCATATATTTT. This encodes CASRYNPGNSGNTIYF.

This chain uses TRBV4-3 with TRBJ1-5, with D unclear. This CDR3 has 13 amino acids. Germline CDR1 LGHNA, CDR2 YSLEER. Trimming left V 0 bases short and J 5 bases short, with 5 bases between. CDR3 DNA sequence: TGCGCCAGCAGCCAAGATCGGTATCAGCCCCAGCATTTT. It translates to CASSQDRYQPQHF.

This chain links TRBV10-3 with TRBJ2-3, with 8 bases identical to TRBD2. J was trimmed by 0 bases and V by 5 bases; bases with no gene match: 7. Germline loops: CDR1 ENHRY, CDR2 SYGVKD. The CDR3 covers 16 residues. The CDR3 sequence: CAISTLGGGSTDTQYF. The CDR3 DNA follows: TGTGCCATCAGTACTCTAGGCGGGGGGAGCACAGATACGCAGTATTTT.

The table lists this clone with a count of one. The V gene is TRBV19, the J gene TRBJ2-2; perhaps TRBD2 as D (6 bases). The germline CDR1 and CDR2 sequences are LNHDA and SQIVND (reference sequence). Trimming pared 10 bases from V and 8 bases from J, leaving 17 bases between. The CDR3 is 13 amino acids. CDR3 residues: CAISREPAGELFF. DNA for the CDR3: TGTGCCATCTCCCGGGAGCCGGCGGGGGAGCTGTTTTTT.

The J gene is TRBJ2-3, the V gene TRBV30, with D hard to call. V lost 5 bases and J lost 0, with 15 bases in between. Germline V lookup: CDR1 GTSNPN, CDR2 SVGIG (reference sequence). This CDR3 region has 15 residues. The CDR3 DNA sequence: TGTGCCTGGGGCCCCAACTCCGGGAGCACAGATACGCAGTATTTT. Its translation is CAWGPNSGSTDTQYF. The whole variable domain, filled in from reference TRBV30 and TRBJ2-3, reads SQTIHQWPATLVQPVGSPLSLECTVEGTSNPNLYWYRQAAGRGLQLLFYSVGIGQISSEVPQNLSASRPQDRQFILSSKKLLLSDSGFYLCAWGPNSGSTDTQYFGPGTRLTVL.

The V gene is TRBV11-3, the J gene TRBJ2-5; TRBD1 matches at 9 bases. Trimming took 3 bases from V and 4 from J; bases not matched to a gene: 12. The germline V gene has CDR1 SGHNT and CDR2 YENEEA. CDR3 length equals 17 residues. CDR3 sequence: CASSFLLSPGQGETQYF. CDR3 coding DNA: TGTGCCAGCAGCTTCCTCCTTTCGCCGGGACAGGGAGAGACCCAGTACTTC.

V is TRBV28 and J is TRBJ2-1; TRBD1 is a possible D gene (5 bases). CDR1 is MDHEN, CDR2 SYDVKM, per germline. V was clipped by 4 bases and J by 0 bases, with 7 bases between them. The CDR3 spans 14 residues. In DNA, the CDR3 is TGTGCCAGCAGTTGGGGCATCTCCTACAATGAGCAGTTCTTC. It encodes CASSWGISYNEQFF.

The chain links TRBV5-4 to TRBJ2-3; D gene unclear. This CDR3 region has 15 residues. The germline V gene has CDR1 SGHNT and CDR2 YYREEE (reference sequence). Trimming cost V 4 bases and J 4 bases, with 16 bases left between them. CDR3 region: CASSPMLPGPDTQYF. For the CDR3, the DNA is TGTGCCAGCAGCCCGATGTTGCCGGGTCCAGATACGCAGTATTTT.

This clone was picked up one time. The gene calls are TRBV2 and TRBJ2-1, with 13 bases identical to TRBD2. This CDR3 region has 16 residues. Germline V lookup: CDR1 SNHLY, CDR2 FYNNEI. After removal of 5 bases from V and 9 bases from J, the junction contained 10 bases not matched to a gene. DNA of the CDR3: TGTGCCAGCAGTACACCGACTAGCGGGAGGTCAAGTGAGCAGTTCTTC. Translation: CASSTPTSGRSSEQFF.

The chain employs TRBV30 and TRBJ1-2; TRBD1 aligns across 9 bases. Germline V gene data show CDR1 as GTSNPN and CDR2 as SVGIG (reference sequence). There are 15 residues in the CDR3. Trimming took 2 bases from V and 4 from J; bases not matched to a gene: 8. The CDR3 nucleotides read TGTGCCTGGAGTACCCATGGACAGGGGAGCTATGGCTACACCTTC. Translated, it gives CAWSTHGQGSYGYTF.

The chain employs TRBV29-1 and TRBJ2-2; D might be TRBD1 (6 bases). Germline CDR1 is SQVTM and CDR2 is ANQGSEA. The CDR3 runs 12 residues. With 7 bases removed from V and 3 bases from J, the gap between germline ends came to 9 bases. The CDR3 coding sequence is TGCAGCGCTGGACAGCACACCGGGGAGCTGTTTTTT. Translation gives CSAGQHTGELFF.

V gene TRBV5-4 combines with J gene TRBJ2-3; a possible D gene is TRBD1 (6 bases). V shed 0 bases and J shed 9 bases, with 11 bases lying between them. The CDR3 totals 13 residues. CDR1 and CDR2 from the germline V gene are SGHNT and YYREEE (reference sequence). CDR3 in amino acids: CASSLDRERTQYF. CDR3 bases: TGTGCCAGCAGCTTGGACAGGGAACGAACGCAGTATTTT.

The J gene is TRBJ1-4, the V gene TRBV27; 8 bases fit TRBD1. V dropped 6 bases and J dropped 3; count of bases not matched to a gene: 6. From germline, CDR1 is MNHEY and CDR2 SMNVEV (reference sequence). This CDR3 is 15 amino acids long. The CDR3 sequence is CASSLTGGSNEKLFF. The CDR3 DNA reads TGTGCCAGCAGCCTCACAGGGGGGTCTAATGAAAAACTGTTTTTT.

This chain joins TRBV7-2 and TRBJ2-3, with D maybe TRBD2 (6 bases). The germline V gene has CDR1 SGHTA and CDR2 FQGNSA. V was shortened by 5 bases and J by 5 bases, with 20 bases between the two germline ends. This CDR3 has 16 amino acids. CDR3 loop: CASSRKARELEDTQYF. CDR3 DNA sequence: TGTGCCAGCAGCCGAAAGGCCCGGGAGTTGGAAGATACGCAGTATTTT.

Turning to this clone: Sequence at one end of the junction differs from germline and may be a read error. The J gene is TRBJ2-3, the V gene TRBV7-2; TRBD2 might be the D (6 bases). The CDR3 is 13 amino acids. Germline V gene data show CDR1 as SGHTA and CDR2 as FQGNSA. Here the CDR3 DNA reads TGTGCCAGCAGCTCCGTGACTAGAGGGAAAGGGTGTTTT. It translates to CASSSVTRGKGCF.

The CDR3: CASSWQDSDTTGELFF. The CDR3 DNA follows: TGCGCCAGCAGCTGGCAGGACTCAGACACCACCGGGGAGCTGTTTTTT. V gene TRBV5-1 combines with J gene TRBJ2-2, with D perhaps matching TRBD2 (5 bases). The CDR3 loop spans 16 amino acids. Germline V gene data show CDR1 as SGHRS and CDR2 as YFSETQ. Trimming took off 3 bases at V and 4 bases at J, with 16 bases between the two ends.

The rearrangement uses TRBV18 and TRBJ1-2, with 11 bases fitting TRBD1. The CDR3 is 16 amino acids. Looked up from germline, CDR1 is KGHSH and CDR2 is LQKENI. J was trimmed by 4 bases and V by 5 bases; bases with no gene match: 9. CDR3: CASSISGTGGIYGYTF. CDR3 nucleotide sequence: TGTGCCAGCTCAATTTCCGGGACAGGGGGTATCTATGGCTACACCTTC.

V is TRBV19 and J is TRBJ1-1; D is unresolved. Trimming cost V 2 bases and J 7 bases, with 14 bases left between them. CDR1 and CDR2 (germline): LNHDA, SQIVND (reference sequence). The length of the CDR3 is 14 residues. Written as DNA, the CDR3 is TGTGCCAGTAGTATAACGGGAGCCGTAGGTGAAGCTTTCTTT. It yields the protein CASSITGAVGEAFF.

The rearrangement joins TRBV14 to TRBJ1-4, with 9 positions matching TRBD1. Germline lookup yields CDR1 SGHDN and CDR2 FVKESK. The CDR3 extends over 17 amino acids. Germline trimming cut 4 bases from V and 0 bases from J; bases unmatched to any gene: 6. CDR3 protein: CASSPQGAQTTNEKLFF. The DNA for the CDR3 is TGTGCCAGCAGCCCACAGGGGGCCCAAACAACTAATGAAAAACTGTTTTTT.

The chain employs TRBV21-1 and TRBJ2-5; the D call in the table, TRBD2, was not verified against the DNA. TRBV21-1 represents a pseudogene. There are 18 residues in the CDR3. The CDR3 coding sequence is TGTGCCAGCAGCAGTTGTCGGGAGGGCAAACCAATTAAAGAGACCCAGTACTTC. Translated: CASSSCREGKPIKETQYF.

The chain has TRBV19 and TRBJ2-7; TRBD2 agrees at 9 bases. CDR3 size: 14 residues. CDR1 is LNHDA, CDR2 SQIVND, per germline (reference sequence). V shed 9 bases and J 5 bases; nucleotides not matched to a gene: 11. The CDR3 nucleotides read TGTGCCAGCACTCCCGGGACTAGCAAGCACGAGCAGTACTTC. Translated, it gives CASTPGTSKHEQYF.

This chain joins TRBV10-3 and TRBJ2-1; TRBD2 agrees at 11 bases. There are 17 residues in the CDR3. V gave up 3 bases and J gave up 2 bases; unmatched junction bases: 6. Germline CDR1 and CDR2: ENHRY and SYGVKD. This CDR3 reads CAISESGLAGPYNEQFF. Written as DNA, the CDR3 is TGTGCCATCAGTGAATCAGGACTAGCGGGCCCCTACAATGAGCAGTTCTTC.

This chain uses TRBV6-5 with TRBJ2-7; D perhaps matches TRBD2 (7 bases). V was trimmed by 6 bases and J by 4 bases, leaving 16 bases between them. The germline V gene encodes CDR1 MNHEY and CDR2 SVGAGI. This CDR3 is built from 14 residues. The CDR3, as DNA: TGTGCCAGCAGGTTCACGGGGGGCAGGTACGAGCAGTACTTC. It encodes CASRFTGGRYEQYF.